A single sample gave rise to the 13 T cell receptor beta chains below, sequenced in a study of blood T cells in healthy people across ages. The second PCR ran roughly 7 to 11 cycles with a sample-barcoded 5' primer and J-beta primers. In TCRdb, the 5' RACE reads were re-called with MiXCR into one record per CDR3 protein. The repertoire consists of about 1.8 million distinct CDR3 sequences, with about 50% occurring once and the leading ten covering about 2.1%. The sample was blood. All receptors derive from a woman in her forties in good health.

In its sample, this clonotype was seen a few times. CDR3: CASSQDRASNFYEQYF. The CDR3 DNA is TGCGCCAGCAGCCAAGATCGGGCTAGCAATTTTTACGAGCAGTACTTC. V gene TRBV4-3 combines with J gene TRBJ2-7, with a tentative D call TRBD2 (5 bases). Germline values: CDR1 LGHNA, CDR2 YSLEER. The V end lost 0 bases, the J end lost 4 bases, and 16 bases lay between the germline ends. The CDR3 contains 16 residues.

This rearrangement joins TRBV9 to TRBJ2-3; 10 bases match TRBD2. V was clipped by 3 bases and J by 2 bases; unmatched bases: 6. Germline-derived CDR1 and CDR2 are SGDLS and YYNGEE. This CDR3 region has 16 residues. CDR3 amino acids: CASSGQRGGYTDTQYF. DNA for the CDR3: TGTGCCAGCAGCGGGCAGCGGGGGGGGTACACAGATACGCAGTATTTT.

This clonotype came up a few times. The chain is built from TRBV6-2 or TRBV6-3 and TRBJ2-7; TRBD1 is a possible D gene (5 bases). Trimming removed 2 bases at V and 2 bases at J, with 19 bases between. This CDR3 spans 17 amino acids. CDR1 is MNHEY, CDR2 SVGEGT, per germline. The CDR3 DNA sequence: TGTGCCAGCAGTTACCACGGGCAGGACATTATCGCCTACGAGCAGTACTTC. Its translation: CASSYHGQDIIAYEQYF.

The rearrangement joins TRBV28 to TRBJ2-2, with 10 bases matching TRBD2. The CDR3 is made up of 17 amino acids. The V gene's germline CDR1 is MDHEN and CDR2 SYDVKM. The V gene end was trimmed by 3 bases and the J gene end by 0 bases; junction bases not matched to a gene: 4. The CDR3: CASSFWGLASNTGELFF. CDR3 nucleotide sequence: TGTGCCAGCAGTTTCTGGGGACTAGCGTCGAACACCGGGGAGCTGTTTTTT.

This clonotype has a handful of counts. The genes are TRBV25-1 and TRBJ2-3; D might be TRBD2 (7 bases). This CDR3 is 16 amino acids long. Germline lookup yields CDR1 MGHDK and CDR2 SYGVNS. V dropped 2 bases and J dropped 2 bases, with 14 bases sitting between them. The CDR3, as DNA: TGTGCCAGCAGTGAAGGGGGGGGCCCCCCCACAGATACGCAGTATTTT. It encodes CASSEGGGPPTDTQYF.

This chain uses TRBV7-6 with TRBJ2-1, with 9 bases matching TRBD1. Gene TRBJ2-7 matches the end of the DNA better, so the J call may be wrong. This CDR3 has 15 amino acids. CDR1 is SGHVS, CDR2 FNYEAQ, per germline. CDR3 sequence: CASSSGQGLYNEQYF. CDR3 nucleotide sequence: TGTGCCAGCAGCTCGGGACAGGGTCTTTACAATGAGCAGTACTTC.

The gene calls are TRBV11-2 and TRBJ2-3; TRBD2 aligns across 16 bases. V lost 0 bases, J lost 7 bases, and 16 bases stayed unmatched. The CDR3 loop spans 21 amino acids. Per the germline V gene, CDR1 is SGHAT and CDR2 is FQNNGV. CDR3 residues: CASSLDGVAGTSGGALYTQYF. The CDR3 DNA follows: TGTGCCAGCAGCTTAGATGGGGTCGCCGGGACTAGCGGGGGGGCCCTATATACGCAGTATTTT.

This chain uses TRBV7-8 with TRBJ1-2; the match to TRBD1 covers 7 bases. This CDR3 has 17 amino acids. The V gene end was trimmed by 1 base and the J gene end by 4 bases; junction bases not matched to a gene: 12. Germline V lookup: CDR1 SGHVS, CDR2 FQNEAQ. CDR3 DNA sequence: TGTGCCAGCAGCTTAGTTCTGGACAGGCGCCTTTCCTATGGCTACACCTTC. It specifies CASSLVLDRRLSYGYTF.

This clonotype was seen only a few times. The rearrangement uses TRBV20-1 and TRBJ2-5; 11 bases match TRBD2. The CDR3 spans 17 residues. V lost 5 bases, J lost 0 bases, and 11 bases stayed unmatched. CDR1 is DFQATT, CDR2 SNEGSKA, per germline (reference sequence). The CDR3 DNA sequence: TGCAGTGCTGTCGGGAGGGGTAGCGGGGGGGACCAAGAGACCCAGTACTTC. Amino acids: CSAVGRGSGGDQETQYF.

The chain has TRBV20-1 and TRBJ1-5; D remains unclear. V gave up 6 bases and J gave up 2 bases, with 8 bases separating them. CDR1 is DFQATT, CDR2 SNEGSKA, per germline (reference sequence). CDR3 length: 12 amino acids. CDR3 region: CSAQRRNQPQHF. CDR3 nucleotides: TGCAGTGCCCAAAGACGCAATCAGCCCCAGCATTTT.

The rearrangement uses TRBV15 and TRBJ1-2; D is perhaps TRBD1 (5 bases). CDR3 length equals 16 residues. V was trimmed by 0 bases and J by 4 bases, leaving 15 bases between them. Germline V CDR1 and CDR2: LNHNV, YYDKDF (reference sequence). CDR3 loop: CATSRDLPGTFYGYTF. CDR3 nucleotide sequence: TGTGCCACCAGCAGAGACCTTCCCGGGACCTTCTATGGCTACACCTTC.

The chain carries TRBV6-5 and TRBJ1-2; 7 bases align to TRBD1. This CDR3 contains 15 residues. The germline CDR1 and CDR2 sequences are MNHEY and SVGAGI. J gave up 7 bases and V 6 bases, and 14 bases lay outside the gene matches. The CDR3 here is CASSDLGGDGCGYTF. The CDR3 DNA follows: TGTGCCAGCAGCGATCTAGGGGGCGATGGCTGTGGCTACACCTTC.

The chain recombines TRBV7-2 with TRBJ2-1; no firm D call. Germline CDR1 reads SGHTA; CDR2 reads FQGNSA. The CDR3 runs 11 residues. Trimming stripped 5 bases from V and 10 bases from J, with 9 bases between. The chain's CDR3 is CASSTQREQFF. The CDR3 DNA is TGTGCCAGCAGCACCCAACGGGAGCAGTTCTTC.